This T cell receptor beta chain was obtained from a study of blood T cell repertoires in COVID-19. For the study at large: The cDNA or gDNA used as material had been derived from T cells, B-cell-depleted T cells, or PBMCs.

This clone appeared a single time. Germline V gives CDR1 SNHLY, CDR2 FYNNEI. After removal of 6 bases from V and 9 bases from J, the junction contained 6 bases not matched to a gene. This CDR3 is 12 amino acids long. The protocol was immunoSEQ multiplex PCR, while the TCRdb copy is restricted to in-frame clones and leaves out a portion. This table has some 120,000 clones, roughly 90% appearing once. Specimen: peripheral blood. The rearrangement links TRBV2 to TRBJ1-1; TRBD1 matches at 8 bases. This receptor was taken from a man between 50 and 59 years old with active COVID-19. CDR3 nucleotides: TGTGCCAGCAGAACACAGGGGGTCCAAGCTTTCTTT. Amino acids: CASRTQGVQAFF. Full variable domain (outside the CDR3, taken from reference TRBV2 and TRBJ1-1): EPEVTQTPSHQVTQMGQEVILRCVPISNHLYFYWYRQILGQKVEFLVSFYNNEISEKSEIFDDQFSVERPDGSNFTLKIRSTKLEDSAMYFCASRTQGVQAFFGQGTRLTVV.